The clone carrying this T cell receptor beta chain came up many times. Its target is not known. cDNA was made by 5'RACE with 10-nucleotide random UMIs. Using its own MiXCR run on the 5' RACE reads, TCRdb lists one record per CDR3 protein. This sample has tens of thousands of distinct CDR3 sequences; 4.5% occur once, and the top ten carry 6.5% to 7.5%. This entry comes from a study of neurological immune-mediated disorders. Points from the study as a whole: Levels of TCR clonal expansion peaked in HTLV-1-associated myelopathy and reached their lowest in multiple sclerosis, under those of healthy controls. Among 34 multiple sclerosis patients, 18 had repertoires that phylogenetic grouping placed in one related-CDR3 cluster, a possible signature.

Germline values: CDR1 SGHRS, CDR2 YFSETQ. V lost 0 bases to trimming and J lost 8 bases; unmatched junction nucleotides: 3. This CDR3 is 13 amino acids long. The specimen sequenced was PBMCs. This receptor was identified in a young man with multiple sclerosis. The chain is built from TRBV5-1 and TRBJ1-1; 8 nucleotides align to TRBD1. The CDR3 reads CASSLGDRSEAFF. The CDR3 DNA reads TGCGCCAGCAGCTTGGGGGACAGGTCGGAAGCTTTCTTT.